This TCR beta chain was documented in a study of shared T cell receptors in the human thymus. CDR1 is MNHEY, CDR2 SMNVEV, per germline (reference sequence). V shed 6 bases, J shed 4 bases, and the junction held 13 bases outside the gene matches. The CDR3 is 17 amino acids. Clones were sequenced by immunoSEQ multiplex PCR, and TCRdb holds only the in-frame ones, with some missing. The sample carries hundreds of thousands of clones, about 90% recorded once. The sample also formed part of further work on human thymus T cells. That publication notes: Those donating were healthy Finnish infants in corrective surgery for congenital heart defects. Obtained as resections during corrective heart surgery, the thymus tissue was then studied. Thymic and blood repertoires appeared to display a bias in their usage of V and J genes. Thymic repertoires overlap heavily among unrelated individuals, related research has reported.

The source material was thymocytes. This TCR was sampled from a boy in the first two years of life with a congenital heart defect. This chain uses TRBV27 with TRBJ2-3, with TRBD1 matching over 10 bases. CDR3: CASRPSWTGGLPDTQYF. In DNA form, the CDR3 reads TGTGCCAGCAGGCCATCTTGGACAGGGGGGCTCCCAGATACGCAGTATTTT.